The 21 T cell receptor beta chains below were found in one sample sequenced in a study of T cells in Graves' hyperthyroidism and ophthalmopathy. Regions amplified from RNA transcripts were the TCR beta CDR3 regions. A first-round RT-PCR of the TCR CDR3 used the HTBI primer set. From the multiplex PCR reads, TCRdb called clonotypes with MiXCR, one entry per CDR3 protein. The sample yields about 600,000 distinct CDR3 sequences, roughly a sixth seen once. Material for sequencing was blood. Receptors were obtained from a woman aged 35 to 49 with Graves' ophthalmopathy.

This clonotype was observed a handful of times. The genes are TRBV20-1 and TRBJ2-7; D might be TRBD2 (6 bases). The CDR3 runs 17 residues. Trimming took off 3 bases at V and 2 bases at J, with 23 bases between the two ends. Looked up from germline, CDR1 is DFQATT and CDR2 is SNEGSKA (reference sequence). DNA for the CDR3: TGCAGTGCTAGGTCGGAGGGAGCGGAAAGTCAGGCCTACGAGCAGTACTTC. Translated, it gives CSARSEGAESQAYEQYF.

The rearrangement uses TRBV4-1 and TRBJ1-5; tentatively, D is TRBD1 (6 bases). V was shortened by 5 bases and J by 1 base, with 15 bases between the two germline ends. Germline CDR1 and CDR2: MGHRA and YSYEKL. This CDR3 is built from 16 residues. The CDR3 sequence: CASSFGGAGSNQPQHF. In nucleotides, the CDR3 is TGCGCCAGCAGCTTCGGGGGGGCCGGCAGCAATCAGCCCCAGCATTTT.

This clonotype appeared a few times. The gene calls are TRBV6-6 and TRBJ1-6, with D uncertain. CDR3 size: 15 residues. The germline CDR1 and CDR2 sequences are MNHNY and SVGAGI (reference sequence). V lost 2 bases, J lost 0 bases, and 5 bases lay in between. This chain's CDR3 is CASSYLDSYNSPLHF. CDR3 DNA sequence: TGTGCCAGCAGTTACCTGGACTCCTATAATTCACCCCTCCACTTT.

This clonotype turned up a few times. The chain is built from TRBV6-1 and TRBJ1-2, with a possible D match to TRBD1 (6 bases). Germline V CDR1 and CDR2: MNHNS, SASEGT. The V end was cut by 3 bases, the J end by 3 bases, with 17 bases between. This CDR3 spans 16 amino acids. The CDR3 here is CASSESSGAAYYGYTF. CDR3 DNA sequence: TGTGCCAGCAGTGAGTCCTCGGGGGCTGCATACTATGGCTACACCTTC.

The chain employs TRBV6-1 and TRBJ1-1; D may be TRBD1 (6 bases). Trimming cost V 5 bases and J 0 bases, with 16 bases left between them. Germline V gene data show CDR1 as MNHNS and CDR2 as SASEGT. This CDR3 spans 16 amino acids. The CDR3 DNA follows: TGTGCCAGCAGTCCCGAGGGACACTCCATGAACACTGAAGCTTTCTTT. It is translated as CASSPEGHSMNTEAFF.

Written as DNA, the CDR3 is TGCAGCGTTGAAACCCCAATGCGGGACAGGGGGAGGAGTTCGGTTCAAGGGCAGTTCTTC. It encodes CSVETPMRDRGRSSVQGQFF. The gene calls are TRBV29-1 and TRBJ2-1, with 11 bases that match TRBD1. The V segment lost 2 bases and the J segment 12 bases; nucleotides outside the gene matches: 27. Germline V gene sequence: CDR1 SQVTM, CDR2 ANQGSEA. This CDR3 is 20 amino acids long.

This clonotype has more than one count but fewer than ten. V is TRBV29-1 and J is TRBJ1-1; D uncertain. The CDR3 has 11 residues. Germline-derived CDR1 and CDR2 are SQVTM and ANQGSEA. Trimming left V 6 bases short and J 11 bases short, with 16 bases between. Here the CDR3 reads CSVSTYMVAFF. For the CDR3, the DNA is TGCAGCGTCTCTACCTACATGGTGGCTTTCTTT.

The chain employs TRBV15 and TRBJ1-1; D remains unclear. Germline CDR1 reads LNHNV; CDR2 reads YYDKDF (reference sequence). The CDR3 is 14 amino acids. V lost 0 bases and J 0 bases, leaving 5 bases between the germline ends. In DNA, the CDR3 is TGTGCCACCAGCAGAGACATCCTGAACACTGAAGCTTTCTTT. Translation gives CATSRDILNTEAFF.

This clonotype was observed a handful of times. The rearrangement joins TRBV15 to TRBJ1-4; 7 nucleotides agree with TRBD1. V lost 0 bases to trimming and J lost 8 bases; unmatched junction nucleotides: 12. Germline-derived CDR1 and CDR2 are LNHNV and YYDKDF (reference sequence). CDR3 length equals 17 residues. CDR3 sequence (DNA): TGTGCCACCAGCAGAGAAACCCTGGGGCTACAGGGGGAAAAACTGTTTTTT. It codes for CATSRETLGLQGEKLFF.

This clonotype has a count of ten or more. The chain has TRBV28 and TRBJ2-5; 11 positions agree with TRBD1. Germline V gene sequence: CDR1 MDHEN, CDR2 SYDVKM. V lost 7 bases and J lost 2; bases outside the gene matches: 6. This CDR3 comprises 15 residues. For the CDR3, the DNA is TGTGCCAGCACCGACGGGGACAGGGGGCAAGAGACCCAGTACTTC. The encoded protein is CASTDGDRGQETQYF. Variable domain in full (rest from reference TRBV28 and TRBJ2-5): DVKVTQSSRYLVKRTGEKVFLECVQDMDHENMFWYRQDPGLGLRLIYFSYDVKMKEKGDIPEGYSVSREKKERFSLILESASTNQTSMYLCASTDGDRGQETQYFGPGTRLLVL.

This clonotype was observed at least ten times. V and J are TRBV20-1 and TRBJ2-1, with 8 bases matching TRBD1. The CDR3 is 15 amino acids. Germline V lookup: CDR1 DFQATT, CDR2 SNEGSKA (reference sequence). After removal of 0 bases from V and 7 bases from J, the junction contained 8 bases not matched to a gene. The DNA of the CDR3 is TGCAGTGCTAGAGATCTAAGGACAGGGTCGAATGAGCAGTTCTTC. It is translated as CSARDLRTGSNEQFF.

J is TRBJ2-2 and V is TRBV20-1; 9 nucleotides agree with TRBD2. V lost 5 bases and J lost 5; bases outside the gene matches: 9. The CDR3 runs 15 residues. The germline CDR1 and CDR2 sequences are DFQATT and SNEGSKA (reference sequence). The CDR3 sequence is CSAPLAGVGTGELFF. CDR3 sequence (DNA): TGCAGTGCTCCTTTAGCGGGAGTAGGGACCGGGGAGCTGTTTTTT.

V is TRBV24-1 and J is TRBJ2-3; 10 bases align to TRBD2. With V trimmed by 6 bases and J by 1 base, 3 bases remained unmatched. Germline CDR1 is KGHDR and CDR2 is SFDVKD. This CDR3 is 15 amino acids long. The CDR3 sequence: CATSTSGARTDTQYF. CDR3 coding DNA: TGTGCCACCAGTACTAGCGGGGCTCGCACAGATACGCAGTATTTT.

This clonotype came up many times. CDR3 in DNA: TGTGCCTGGAGCGAGGGGGGGGGGAACACTGAAGCTTTCTTT. Protein: CAWSEGGGNTEAFF. The chain links TRBV30 to TRBJ1-1, with a possible D match to TRBD1 (6 bases). CDR3 length: 14 amino acids. Trimming removed 3 bases at V and 1 base at J, with 12 bases between. The germline V gene has CDR1 GTSNPN and CDR2 SVGIG (reference sequence).

Ten or more counts support this clonotype. V gene TRBV5-8 combines with J gene TRBJ1-5; 9 nucleotides agree with TRBD1. The CDR3 runs 14 residues. V was clipped by 4 bases and J by 5 bases; unmatched bases: 4. From germline, CDR1 is SGHTS and CDR2 YDEGEE. Here the CDR3 DNA reads TGTGCCAGCAGCGAACAGGGGGCGTATCAGCCCCAGCATTTT. It specifies CASSEQGAYQPQHF.

This chain joins TRBV6-4 and TRBJ1-1; D is possibly TRBD1 (6 bases). Trimming removed 0 bases from V and 4 bases from J, with 9 bases in between. The CDR3 is made up of 14 amino acids. Germline V CDR1 and CDR2: MRHNA, SNTAGT. The CDR3, as DNA: TGTGCCAGCAGTGACTCGAGCAGGGGCACTGAAGCTTTCTTT. Translating gives CASSDSSRGTEAFF.

This clonotype was found many times. The rearrangement joins TRBV30 to TRBJ2-1; either TRBD1 or TRBD2 may supply D (6 bases each). Trimming took 0 bases from V and 6 from J, leaving 9 bases between them. Germline V gives CDR1 GTSNPN, CDR2 SVGIG (reference sequence). The CDR3 totals 13 residues. CDR3 DNA: TGTGCCTGGAGTGTAAAGGGGGGCAATGAGCAGTTCTTC. Amino acids: CAWSVKGGNEQFF.

This clonotype showed up just a few times. The V and J genes are TRBV19 and TRBJ2-1; D is possibly TRBD1 (6 bases). Germline V lookup: CDR1 LNHDA, CDR2 SQIVND (reference sequence). The length of the CDR3 is 14 residues. With 3 bases removed from V and 6 bases from J, the gap between germline ends came to 12 bases. The CDR3 nucleotides read TGTGCCAGTAGTATCCCACACAGGGCCAATGAGCAGTTCTTC. This translates into CASSIPHRANEQFF.

The gene calls are TRBV30 and TRBJ1-2, with a weak D call TRBD1 (6 bases). In germline, CDR1 is GTSNPN, CDR2 SVGIG (reference sequence). Trimming removed 4 bases at V and 5 bases at J, with 11 bases between. The CDR3 is made up of 12 amino acids. The CDR3 loop reads CAWTPRGYGYTF. CDR3 in DNA: TGTGCCTGGACCCCGAGGGGGTATGGCTACACCTTC.

Remarks on this clonotype: This may come from a read error, since a much larger clone is one base off. The chain couples TRBV5-1 to TRBJ1-1, with TRBD1 matching over 8 bases. V was pared by 4 bases and J by 4 bases, with 9 bases of the junction left unmatched. The CDR3 spans 15 residues. Per germline, CDR1 SGHRS and CDR2 YFSETQ. The CDR3 nucleotides are TGCGCCAGCAGCCCTCGGACAGGGAGTGTCACTGAAGCTTTCTTT. Protein: CASSPRTGSVTEAFF.

This clonotype has just a few counts. The J gene is TRBJ1-4, the V gene TRBV20-1; D is uncertain. Germline assignment: CDR1 DFQATT and CDR2 SNEGSKA (reference sequence). V shed 3 bases and J shed 3 bases, with 11 bases lying between them. The CDR3 totals 14 residues. The CDR3 here is CSASLIYPNEKLFF. The CDR3 DNA follows: TGCAGTGCTAGCCTCATTTATCCTAATGAAAAACTGTTTTTT.